The 9 T cell receptor beta chains below were found in one sample sequenced in a study of beta chain features in type 1 diabetes. Expressed TCRB transcripts were sequenced because the entire RNA isolate underwent reverse transcription. Only in-frame clones appear in the TCRdb table, and some are missing; sequencing was by immunoSEQ multiplex PCR. The sample yields 300,000 to 400,000 clones, 7% to 9% seen once. Sequencing was done on a sample of central memory CD4+ T cells from blood. These receptors all come from a woman aged 18-29 years in good health.

This clone was observed many times. V is TRBV29-1 and J is TRBJ2-7; D gene ambiguous. The V end lost 5 bases, the J end lost 4 bases, and 15 bases lay between the germline ends. In germline, CDR1 is SQVTM, CDR2 ANQGSEA. The CDR3 runs 13 residues. CDR3 protein: CSVRVRMDYEQYF. CDR3 nucleotide sequence: TGCAGCGTTAGGGTTCGAATGGATTACGAGCAGTACTTC.

The chain carries TRBV6-1 and TRBJ1-5, with D hard to call. The germline CDR1 and CDR2 sequences are MNHNS and SASEGT. The V end was cut by 2 bases, the J end by 3 bases, with 8 bases between. There are 14 residues in the CDR3. CDR3 coding DNA: TGTGCCAGCAGTGAAATCGGGTCCAATCAGCCCCAGCATTTT. This translates into CASSEIGSNQPQHF.

This clone came up many times. The chain combines TRBV19 with TRBJ2-4; D ambiguous. This CDR3 spans 15 amino acids. Germline V gene data show CDR1 as LNHDA and CDR2 as SQIVND (reference sequence). V lost 1 base, J lost 8 bases, and 15 bases lay in between. This chain's CDR3 is CASSIVPTPRDIQYF. CDR3 nucleotides: TGTGCCAGTAGTATAGTCCCGACCCCAAGGGACATTCAGTACTTC.

Many counts were recorded for this clone. The chain recombines TRBV9 with TRBJ2-1; 12 nucleotides agree with TRBD2. This CDR3 comprises 15 residues. With V trimmed by 0 bases and J by 12 bases, 7 bases remained unmatched. Germline V gives CDR1 SGDLS, CDR2 YYNGEE. CDR3 nucleotides: TGTGCCAGCAGCGTAGATGCTAGCGGGAGGGCCTGGCAGTTCTTC. Translation gives CASSVDASGRAWQFF.

This clone was picked up one time. The CDR3 loop reads CASKGTGELFF. CDR3 sequence (DNA): TGTGCCAGCAAAGGCACCGGGGAGCTGTTTTTT. This chain uses TRBV6-6 with TRBJ2-2; D is unresolved. Trimming stripped 7 bases from V and 4 bases from J, with 4 bases between. The CDR3 is 11 residues long. Germline values: CDR1 MNHNY, CDR2 SVGAGI (reference sequence).

V usage is TRBV7-6 and J usage is TRBJ2-3; D is unclear. CDR1 and CDR2 from the germline V gene are SGHVS and FNYEAQ. The CDR3 loop spans 14 amino acids. V lost 1 base and J 2 bases, leaving 7 bases between the germline ends. The CDR3 region has the DNA TGTGCCAGCAGCTTAGATTCCCTCACAGATACGCAGTATTTT. Translating gives CASSLDSLTDTQYF.

V gene TRBV11-3 combines with J gene TRBJ2-3; possible D gene TRBD2, 6 bases. Germline V gene lookup returns CDR1 SGHNT and CDR2 YENEEA. The CDR3 has 15 amino acids. Trimming cost V 3 bases and J 1 base, with 11 bases left between them. DNA for the CDR3: TGTGCCAGCAGCTTCATGAGCGGGTGCACAGATACGCAGTATTTT. As protein: CASSFMSGCTDTQYF.

As for this clone: The same CDR3 also results from other DNA sequences found in this sample. V and J are TRBV18 and TRBJ2-5, with TRBD1 matching 7 bases. This CDR3 contains 14 residues. Trimming removed 2 bases from V and 1 base from J; junction bases left unmatched: 1. The germline V gene has CDR1 KGHSH and CDR2 LQKENI. The CDR3: CASSPRTGQETQYF. The CDR3 DNA follows: TGTGCCAGCTCACCAAGGACAGGCCAAGAGACCCAGTACTTC.

This clone occurred many times. The CDR3 protein is CASSLAAGRNNEQFF. CDR3 DNA sequence: TGTGCCAGCAGCTTGGCCGCGGGACGAAACAATGAGCAGTTCTTC. The chain carries TRBV5-6 and TRBJ2-1; tentative D call: TRBD2 (6 bases). Germline lookup yields CDR1 SGHDT and CDR2 YYEEEE. V lost 0 bases and J lost 5, with 12 bases in between. CDR3 length equals 15 residues.